These T cell receptor beta chains were read from a single sample in a study of T cells after yellow fever vaccination. TCRdb reprocessed the 5' RACE reads with MiXCR, giving one entry per CDR3 protein. This sample has some 390,000 distinct CDR3 sequences; roughly 6.1% occur once, and the top ten carry 15%. The sequencing here drew on PBMCs, taken 5 days after the yellow fever booster vaccination. Receptors originate from a man in his thirties or forties who received the YFV17D yellow fever vaccine. The CDR3 runs from the conserved cysteine through the conserved F or W. D genes are given only for firm matches. Size is stated for part of the rows, as once, few or many counts, or as a class when the clone is expanded.

d_gene,j_gene,abundance,v_gene,CDR3aa,CDR3nt
TRBD2,TRBJ2-7,few,TRBV7-2,CASSSWGLEPKEQYF,TGTGCCAGCAGCTCATGGGGACTAGAGCCTAAGGAGCAGTACTTC
.,TRBJ1-1,.,TRBV19,CASSSGRTEAFF,TGTGCCAGTAGTTCGGGGAGGACTGAAGCTTTCTTT
TRBD1,TRBJ2-5,few,TRBV20-1,CSADSTLLRDREAPGETQYF,TGCAGTGCTGATTCTACGCTCCTCCGGGACAGGGAAGCCCCGGGGGAGACCCAGTACTTC
.,TRBJ1-1,many,TRBV11-1,CASSPTDVGITEAFF,TGTGCCAGCAGCCCGACCGATGTAGGGATCACTGAAGCTTTCTTT
.,TRBJ2-7,few,TRBV5-5,CASSFVSSPSYEQYF,TGTGCCAGCAGCTTCGTCAGCAGTCCGTCCTACGAGCAGTACTTC
.,TRBJ2-1,few,TRBV27,CARSPPRSSAAYNEQFF,TGTGCCCGCAGTCCCCCCCGGTCTAGCGCTGCCTACAATGAGCAGTTCTTC
.,TRBJ1-6,many,TRBV5-5,CASSSNALYNSPLHF,TGTGCCAGCAGCTCCAACGCCCTTTATAATTCACCCCTCCACTTT
.,TRBJ1-5,many,TRBV10-3,CATKTVGGNQPQHF,TGTGCCACTAAGACGGTGGGGGGCAATCAGCCCCAGCATTTT
.,TRBJ1-6,.,TRBV7-2,CASSLVGNSYNSPLHF,TGTGCCAGCAGCTTAGTAGGAAACTCCTATAATTCACCCCTCCACTTT
.,TRBJ2-2,.,TRBV10-1,CASSTRGTGELFF,TGCGCCAGCAGTACCAGGGGAACCGGGGAGCTGTTTTTT
.,TRBJ1-1,.,TRBV12-3/TRBV12-4,CASSPSTGQVEAFF,TGTGCCAGCAGCCCATCGACAGGACAAGTAGAAGCTTTCTTT
.,TRBJ2-1,many,TRBV7-6,CASSHRLERLGSYNEQFF,TGTGCCAGCAGCCACAGGTTGGAGAGACTAGGTTCCTACAATGAGCAGTTCTTC
TRBD1,TRBJ2-5,many,TRBV7-2,CASSLAGTGVQTQYF,TGTGCCAGCAGCTTAGCGGGGACAGGGGTCCAGACCCAGTACTTC
.,TRBJ2-2,.,TRBV5-1,CASYTKGTGELFF,TGCGCCAGCTATACGAAGGGGACCGGGGAGCTGTTTTTT
TRBD1,TRBJ2-5,many,TRBV27,CASRRGQRRQETQYF,TGTGCCAGCCGTAGGGGACAGAGACGACAAGAGACCCAGTACTTC
TRBD2,TRBJ2-7,many,TRBV5-5,CASSRSGRIPYEQYF,TGTGCCAGCAGCCGAAGCGGGAGGATACCCTACGAGCAGTACTTC
.,TRBJ2-1,many,TRBV12-3/TRBV12-4,CASSLGRVHEQFF,TGTGCCAGCAGTTTAGGCAGGGTACATGAGCAGTTCTTC
TRBD2,TRBJ2-1,.,TRBV15,CATSRSEGLAGFNEQFF,TGTGCCACCAGCAGATCCGAGGGCCTAGCGGGATTCAATGAGCAGTTCTTC
.,TRBJ2-1,few,TRBV20-1,CSASWRPGVRYNEQFF,TGCAGTGCTAGTTGGCGTCCGGGAGTGCGATACAATGAGCAGTTCTTC
.,TRBJ2-7,few,TRBV7-2,CASSLRQANYEQYF,TGTGCCAGCAGCTTAAGGCAGGCAAACTACGAGCAGTACTTC
.,TRBJ1-1,many,TRBV7-2,CASSLVSTEAFF,TGTGCCAGCAGCTTAGTTTCCACTGAAGCTTTCTTT
.,TRBJ2-1,.,TRBV9,CASSVEMTLNNEQFF,TGTGCCAGCAGCGTAGAGATGACGCTAAACAATGAGCAGTTCTTC
TRBD1,TRBJ2-1,many,TRBV29-1,CSMSGTGLLGWQFF,TGCAGTATGTCCGGGACAGGGCTCCTCGGTTGGCAGTTCTTC
TRBD2,TRBJ2-3,many,TRBV25-1,CASRPGGLGDTQYF,TGTGCCAGCAGACCGGGGGGGCTAGGAGATACGCAGTATTTT
.,TRBJ1-1,many,TRBV4-3,CASSQEPSGMNTEAFF,TGCGCCAGCAGCCAAGAACCGTCAGGGATGAACACTGAAGCTTTCTTT
.,TRBJ2-3,few,TRBV20-1,CSARPPRRYTDTQYF,TGCAGTGCTAGGCCCCCTAGGAGGTACACAGATACGCAGTATTTT
.,TRBJ2-1,.,TRBV6-1,CASTRGGGPSYNEQFF,TGTGCCAGCACGAGGGGGGGAGGGCCGTCCTACAATGAGCAGTTCTTC
TRBD1,TRBJ2-7,.,TRBV24-1,CATSDPSGQGNEQYF,TGTGCCACCAGTGACCCCTCGGGACAGGGGAACGAGCAGTACTTC
.,TRBJ1-2,.,TRBV6-1,CASSEVRDVAGYTF,TGTGCCAGCAGTGAGGTTCGGGACGTAGCTGGCTACACCTTC
.,TRBJ1-6,.,TRBV5-6,CASSPELLTSLHF,TGTGCCAGCAGCCCCGAGCTTCTGACCTCCCTCCACTTT
.,TRBJ2-3,.,TRBV7-9,CASSLAEVRGTDTQYF,TGTGCCAGCAGCTTAGCGGAGGTCAGGGGCACAGATACGCAGTATTTT
TRBD2,TRBJ2-2,many,TRBV11-2,CASSSRTSGNTGELFF,TGTGCCAGCAGCTCCCGGACTAGCGGCAACACCGGGGAGCTGTTTTTT
TRBD2,TRBJ2-1,few,TRBV10-3,CAIGGEESYNEQFF,TGTGCCATCGGGGGGGAGGAGTCCTACAATGAGCAGTTCTTC
TRBD2,TRBJ2-7,.,TRBV7-8,CASSPREAYEQYF,TGTGCCAGCAGCCCGCGGGAGGCGTACGAGCAGTACTTC
.,TRBJ2-2,.,TRBV7-2,CASSLPGGGTGELFF,TGTGCCAGCAGCTTACCAGGGGGAGGCACCGGGGAGCTGTTTTTT
.,TRBJ2-1,.,TRBV2,CASSAVMVKLNEQFF,TGTGCCAGCAGTGCAGTTATGGTGAAGTTGAATGAGCAGTTCTTC
TRBD1,TRBJ1-1,few,TRBV18,CASSPRQGADTEAFF,TGTGCCAGCTCACCACGGCAGGGGGCGGACACTGAAGCTTTCTTT
.,TRBJ2-3,many,TRBV29-1,CSVSGGPNTDTQYF,TGCAGCGTTAGCGGCGGGCCAAACACAGATACGCAGTATTTT
.,TRBJ2-7,few,TRBV7-8,CASSTSPYEQYF,TGTGCCAGCAGCACCAGTCCCTACGAGCAGTACTTC
TRBD2,TRBJ2-1,.,TRBV19,CASSTPLAGGPNEQFF,TGTGCCAGTAGTACACCACTAGCGGGAGGGCCCAATGAGCAGTTCTTC
TRBD2,TRBJ2-3,many,TRBV24-1,CATNGGRGNTQYF,TGTGCCACCAATGGCGGGAGAGGAAATACGCAGTATTTT
.,TRBJ2-1,.,TRBV18,CASSPVAGGYNEQFF,TGTGCCAGCTCCCCTGTCGCGGGCGGATACAATGAGCAGTTCTTC
.,TRBJ2-3,few,TRBV5-4,CASSPYGGVLSTDTQYF,TGTGCCAGCAGTCCATATGGGGGAGTACTTAGCACAGATACGCAGTATTTT
.,TRBJ2-1,.,TRBV29-1,CSVEEPIPYNEQFF,TGCAGCGTTGAAGAACCGATTCCCTACAATGAGCAGTTCTTC
.,TRBJ2-1,few,TRBV25-1,CASSPTLGATYNEQFF,TGTGCCAGCAGTCCGACACTAGGGGCCACCTACAATGAGCAGTTCTTC
.,TRBJ2-7,.,TRBV3-1,CASSPGHITYEQYF,TGTGCCAGCAGCCCAGGGCACATAACCTACGAGCAGTACTTC
.,TRBJ2-1,many,TRBV5-1,CASSFRSDEQFF,TGCGCCAGCAGCTTTAGGAGCGATGAGCAGTTCTTC
TRBD2,TRBJ2-3,few,TRBV30,CAVPWGGSTDTQYF,TGTGCCGTCCCCTGGGGCGGGAGTACAGATACGCAGTATTTT
.,TRBJ1-2,many,TRBV10-2,CATSGRVYGYTF,TGCGCCACGTCCGGCAGGGTTTATGGCTACACCTTC
TRBD2,TRBJ2-1,few,TRBV5-1,CASSPTVTSGGSSAAQFF,TGCGCCAGCAGCCCCACGGTTACTAGCGGGGGTTCCTCGGCGGCGCAGTTCTTC
.,TRBJ2-5,.,TRBV10-3,CAISQGGETQYF,TGTGCCATCAGTCAGGGTGGAGAGACCCAGTACTTC
TRBD2,TRBJ2-1,.,TRBV11-2,CASSQREGREQFF,TGTGCCAGCAGCCAGCGGGAGGGCCGTGAGCAGTTCTTC
.,TRBJ1-5,.,TRBV5-6,CASSFTPSSNQPQHF,TGTGCCAGCAGCTTTACCCCATCTAGCAATCAGCCCCAGCATTTT
.,TRBJ2-2,.,TRBV11-2,CASRPREVGELFF,TGTGCCAGCAGACCCAGGGAGGTCGGGGAGCTGTTTTTT
.,TRBJ2-7,.,TRBV18,CASSKQNLQGGVGYEQYF,TGTGCCAGCTCAAAGCAGAATCTACAAGGGGGAGTTGGCTACGAGCAGTACTTC
TRBD1,TRBJ2-1,.,TRBV20-1,CSALQGYSYNEQFF,TGCAGTGCTTTACAGGGGTATTCCTACAATGAGCAGTTCTTC
.,TRBJ2-5,few,TRBV3-1,CASSHLPGRGEETQYF,TGTGCCAGCAGCCATCTCCCTGGGAGGGGGGAAGAGACCCAGTACTTC
TRBD2,TRBJ2-1,few,TRBV20-1,CSAESGRGANEQFF,TGCAGTGCTGAAAGCGGGAGAGGGGCCAATGAGCAGTTCTTC
TRBD2,TRBJ2-1,many,TRBV24-1,CATSDPGGRNEQFF,TGTGCCACCAGTGACCCCGGGGGGAGGAATGAGCAGTTCTTC